This T cell receptor beta chain was recovered during a study of T cells in Graves' hyperthyroidism and ophthalmopathy. It was RNA transcripts that yielded the amplified TCR beta CDR3 regions. Carried out on the TCR CDR3, a first-round RT-PCR used the HTBI primer set. Using its own MiXCR run on the multiplex PCR reads, TCRdb lists one record per CDR3 protein. This sample has about 480,000 distinct CDR3 sequences; 22% occur once, and the top ten carry under 55%. As to this clonotype: Its antigen is unidentified.

Study results and limitations: The majority of expanded thyroid clonotypes above 0.001 also appeared in blood.

Ophthalmopathy cases met thresholds of Clinical Activity Score at least 3, NOSPECS grade at least 4 and duration under 3 months. Per germline, CDR1 SGHKS and CDR2 YYEKEE (reference sequence). With 4 bases clipped from V and 8 bases from J, the junction kept 12 bases outside the gene matches. This CDR3 contains 17 residues. J is TRBJ2-1 and V is TRBV5-5, with 13 bases aligning to TRBD2. Sequences were obtained from blood. This TCR derives from a woman aged 70-85 years with Graves' ophthalmopathy. CDR3: CASSRTSGRALVHEQFF. The CDR3, as DNA: TGTGCCAGCAGCCGAACTAGCGGGAGGGCCTTGGTCCATGAGCAGTTCTTC.